These 22 T cell receptor beta chains were sequenced from one sample in a study of blood T cell repertoires in COVID-19. Profiling relied on immunoSEQ multiplex PCR, and the TCRdb table lists in-frame clones only, not all of them. The sample lists approximately 160,000 clones, approximately 88% seen once, with 2.5% to 3.5% in the top ten. What was sequenced was peripheral blood. The source is a woman aged 55-69 years with acute or convalescent COVID-19.

The chain has TRBV27 and TRBJ1-5; 7 bases align to TRBD1. The CDR3 has 15 amino acids. With V trimmed by 8 bases and J by 3 bases, 10 bases remained unmatched. Germline values: CDR1 MNHEY, CDR2 SMNVEV (reference sequence). CDR3 region: CASGPGTAANQPQHF. The CDR3 DNA reads TGTGCCAGCGGGCCCGGGACAGCTGCCAATCAGCCCCAGCATTTT.

The J gene is TRBJ1-3, the V gene TRBV6-5; D might be TRBD1 (6 bases). The CDR3 is made up of 13 amino acids. Trimming left V 11 bases short and J 3 bases short, with 14 bases between. Looked up from germline, CDR1 is MNHEY and CDR2 is SVGAGI. The CDR3 coding sequence is TGTGCCGGGAGAGGGGGTAGTGGAAACACCATATATTTT. Amino acid sequence: CAGRGGSGNTIYF.

Comments on this clone: Because it lacks the conserved phenylalanine or tryptophan at the end, this CDR3 is likely a read error. The limits of the CDR3 on the DNA are not certain, so only TCRdb's listed CDR3 is given. The chain links TRBV15 to TRBJ2-7; TRBD1, the D gene given by the table, was not confirmed from the DNA. Germline V gene lookup returns CDR1 LNHNV and CDR2 YYDKDF (reference sequence). The CDR3 extends over 13 residues, inclusive of both ends. The CDR3 spells CATSRANSGTGVI.

This clone was seen just once. The chain combines TRBV5-4 with TRBJ2-1; D is unclear. Trimming stripped 4 bases from V and 7 bases from J, with 15 bases between. CDR1 is SGHNT and CDR2 is YYREEE in the germline V gene (reference sequence). CDR3 size: 14 residues. CDR3 loop: CASSVNIAQNEQFF. DNA for the CDR3: TGTGCCAGCAGCGTCAATATAGCACAAAATGAGCAGTTCTTC.

This chain uses TRBV7-6 with TRBJ2-5; 12 nucleotides align to TRBD2. CDR1 and CDR2 (germline): SGHVS, FNYEAQ. The trim removed 5 bases at V and 2 bases at J, leaving 6 bases unmatched. The CDR3 spans 16 residues. This CDR3 reads CASSLGLAGQQETQYF. The CDR3 DNA sequence: TGTGCCAGCAGCCTGGGACTAGCGGGCCAACAAGAGACCCAGTACTTC.

V is TRBV7-2 and J is TRBJ1-2; 11 nucleotides align to TRBD1. CDR3 length: 15 amino acids. Unmatched junction bases numbered 4, after V lost 5 bases and J lost 2 bases. Germline V gives CDR1 SGHTA, CDR2 FQGNSA. DNA for the CDR3: TGTGCCAGCAGCAGCGGGACAGGGGGAAACTATGGCTACACCTTC. Protein: CASSSGTGGNYGYTF.

This sequence joins TRBV25-1 and TRBJ1-4, with no clear D. Trimming took off 8 bases at V and 8 bases at J, with 9 bases between the two ends. Germline CDR1 and CDR2: MGHDK and SYGVNS. The CDR3 runs 11 residues. DNA of the CDR3: TGTGCCAGCGCACGAGGGGAAAAACTGTTTTTT. This encodes CASARGEKLFF.

The rearrangement uses TRBV10-2 and TRBJ2-7; TRBD2 matches at 11 bases. The V gene end was trimmed by 8 bases and the J gene end by 0 bases; junction bases not matched to a gene: 6. The germline CDR1 and CDR2 sequences are WSHSY and SAAADI. The CDR3 has 15 amino acids. In DNA form, the CDR3 reads TGCGCCAGCTCTAGCGGGGGGCTCGGCTCCTACGAGCAGTACTTC. Protein sequence: CASSSGGLGSYEQYF.

The CDR3 protein is CASSEVRQRYGYTF. As DNA, the CDR3 is TGTGCCAGCAGTGAAGTGCGGCAGCGCTATGGCTACACCTTC. The chain employs TRBV2 and TRBJ1-2; D uncertain. V lost 1 base, J lost 4 bases, and 10 bases lay in between. Looked up from germline, CDR1 is SNHLY and CDR2 is FYNNEI. The CDR3 sequence is 14 residues long. Filled out from reference TRBV2 and TRBJ1-2, the complete variable domain reads EPEVTQTPSHQVTQMGQEVILRCVPISNHLYFYWYRQILGQKVEFLVSFYNNEISEKSEIFDDQFSVERPDGSNFTLKIRSTKLEDSAMYFCASSEVRQRYGYTFGSGTRLTVV.

This rearrangement joins TRBV7-2 to TRBJ1-3; D not certain. Trimming stripped 2 bases from V and 4 bases from J, with 15 bases between. This CDR3 is built from 16 residues. From germline, CDR1 is SGHTA and CDR2 FQGNSA. CDR3 sequence (DNA): TGTGCCAGCAGCTTACCAGTAGGACTATCCGGAAACACCATATATTTT. Its translation: CASSLPVGLSGNTIYF. Looking up the rest from reference TRBV7-2 and TRBJ1-3 gives the full variable domain: GAGVSQSPSNKVTEKGKDVELRCDPISGHTALYWYRQSLGQGLEFLIYFQGNSAPDKSGLPSDRFSAERTGGSVSTLTIQRTQQEDSAVYLCASSLPVGLSGNTIYFGEGSWLTVV.

V usage is TRBV9 and J usage is TRBJ2-3, with a tentative D call TRBD2 (5 bases). The germline V gene has CDR1 SGDLS and CDR2 YYNGEE. The CDR3 runs to 17 residues. V gave up 5 bases and J gave up 0 bases, with 19 bases separating them. CDR3: CASSLEGEYPSTDTQYF. The CDR3 DNA reads TGTGCCAGCAGTTTAGAGGGCGAGTACCCGAGCACAGATACGCAGTATTTT.

The V and J genes are TRBV12-3 or TRBV12-4 and TRBJ2-5; D ambiguous. This CDR3 is 11 amino acids long. The V end was cut by 6 bases, the J end by 3 bases, with 5 bases between. Here the CDR3 reads CASRLEETQYF. The CDR3 region has the DNA TGTGCCAGCAGGCTAGAAGAGACCCAGTACTTC.

There are a few counts of this clone. The genes are TRBV28 and TRBJ1-1; D call uncertain. V was pared by 6 bases and J by 7 bases, with 21 bases between. Germline CDR1 reads MDHEN; CDR2 reads SYDVKM. The CDR3 runs 15 residues. CDR3 DNA sequence: TGTGCCAGCAGATCGGCATCCACGGGTGGGAGTGAAGCTTTCTTT. Translation gives CASRSASTGGSEAFF.

The V call is TRBV7-2, the J call TRBJ2-7; D ambiguous. Germline CDR1 reads SGHTA; CDR2 reads FQGNSA. V shed 2 bases and J shed 0 bases, with 11 bases lying between them. There are 15 residues in the CDR3. The CDR3 sequence is CASSLTTRFSYEQYF. The DNA of the CDR3 is TGTGCCAGCAGCTTAACCACTCGGTTCTCCTACGAGCAGTACTTC.

The rearrangement joins TRBV4-1 to TRBJ1-2; D not certain. Germline V lookup: CDR1 MGHRA, CDR2 YSYEKL. This CDR3 region has 14 residues. Trimming removed 2 bases at V and 3 bases at J, with 10 bases between. The CDR3 bases are TGCGCCAGCAGCCAACTTCAGGTGGACTATGGCTACACCTTC. It yields the protein CASSQLQVDYGYTF.

The chain carries TRBV15 and TRBJ2-7; D not certain. The germline gives CDR1 LNHNV, CDR2 YYDKDF (reference sequence). The V and J ends lost 0 bases and 5 bases respectively, with 11 bases between them. This CDR3 comprises 14 residues. The CDR3 sequence is CATSREWATNEQYF. CDR3 DNA sequence: TGTGCCACCAGCAGAGAATGGGCGACGAACGAGCAGTACTTC. The complete variable domain, with remaining parts taken from reference TRBV15 and TRBJ2-7, reads DAMVIQNPRYQVTQFGKPVTLSCSQTLNHNVMYWYQQKSSQAPKLLFHYYDKDFNNEADTPDNFQSRRPNTSFCFLDIRSPGLGDTAMYLCATSREWATNEQYFGPGTRLTVT.

The V gene is TRBV6-5, the J gene TRBJ1-4; the D gene is possibly TRBD1 (6 bases). The V gene lost 4 bases and the J gene lost 3 bases, with 15 bases spanning the gap. Germline V gives CDR1 MNHEY, CDR2 SVGAGI. The CDR3 sequence is 16 residues long. Written as DNA, the CDR3 is TGTGCCAGCAGTTGGGGAGGGGGGCTAGCTAATGAAAAACTGTTTTTT. This sequence encodes CASSWGGGLANEKLFF.

J is TRBJ1-4 and V is TRBV5-1, with D unclear. V was cut by 0 bases and J by 3 bases, with 9 bases left in between. The CDR3 is made up of 15 amino acids. Germline V CDR1 and CDR2: SGHRS, YFSETQ. CDR3 amino acids: CASSLALQANEKLFF. The DNA of the CDR3 is TGCGCCAGCAGCTTGGCACTTCAGGCTAATGAAAAACTGTTTTTT.

This sequence joins TRBV7-9 and TRBJ1-4; tentative D call: TRBD1 (6 bases). From germline, CDR1 is SEHNR and CDR2 FQNEAQ (reference sequence). Trimming took 5 bases from V and 2 from J, leaving 12 bases between them. There are 15 residues in the CDR3. In DNA, the CDR3 is TGTGCCAGCAGCCCGGCGGGGGGCACTAATGAAAAACTGTTTTTT. Translating gives CASSPAGGTNEKLFF.

This clone was recorded once. The chain uses TRBV30 and TRBJ2-1; 7 positions match TRBD1. Looked up from germline, CDR1 is GTSNPN and CDR2 is SVGIG (reference sequence). V trimming: 2 bases; J trimming: 4 bases; junction bases outside the gene matches: 5. This CDR3 has 14 amino acids. CDR3 loop: CAWSRDSSYNEQFF. The CDR3 region has the DNA TGTGCCTGGAGTAGGGACAGTTCGTACAATGAGCAGTTCTTC.

V is TRBV7-9 and J is TRBJ2-3, with TRBD2 matching over 9 bases. The CDR3 contains 17 residues. V was clipped by 2 bases and J by 1 base; unmatched bases: 7. In germline, CDR1 is SEHNR, CDR2 FQNEAQ (reference sequence). Here the CDR3 reads CASSLSLSGGRTDTQYF. The CDR3 nucleotides read TGTGCCAGCAGCTTATCCCTAAGCGGGGGGCGCACAGATACGCAGTATTTT.

The chain uses TRBV2 and TRBJ1-6; TRBD1 matches at 8 bases. From germline, CDR1 is SNHLY and CDR2 FYNNEI. The V and J ends lost 2 bases and 7 bases, in that order; junction bases with no gene match: 4. This CDR3 spans 15 amino acids. The CDR3 region is CASSEIWTGNSPLHF. CDR3 sequence (DNA): TGTGCCAGCAGTGAAATTTGGACAGGGAATTCACCCCTCCACTTT.